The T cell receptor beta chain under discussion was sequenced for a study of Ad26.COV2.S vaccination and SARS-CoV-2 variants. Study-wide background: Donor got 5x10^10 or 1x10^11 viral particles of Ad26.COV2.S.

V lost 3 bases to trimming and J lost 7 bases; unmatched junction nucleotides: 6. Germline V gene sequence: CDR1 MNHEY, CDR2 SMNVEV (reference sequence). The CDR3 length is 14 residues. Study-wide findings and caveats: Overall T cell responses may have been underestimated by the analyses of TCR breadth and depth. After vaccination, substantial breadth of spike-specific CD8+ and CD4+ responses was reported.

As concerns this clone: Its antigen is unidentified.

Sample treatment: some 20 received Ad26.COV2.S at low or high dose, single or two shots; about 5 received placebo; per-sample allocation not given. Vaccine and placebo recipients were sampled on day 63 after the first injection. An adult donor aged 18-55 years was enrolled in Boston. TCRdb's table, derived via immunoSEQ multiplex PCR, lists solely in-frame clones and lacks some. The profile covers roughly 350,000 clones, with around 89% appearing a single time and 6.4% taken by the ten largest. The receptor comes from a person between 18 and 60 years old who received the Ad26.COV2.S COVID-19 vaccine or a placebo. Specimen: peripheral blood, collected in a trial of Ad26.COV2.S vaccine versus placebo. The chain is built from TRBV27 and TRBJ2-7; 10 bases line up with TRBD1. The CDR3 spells CASSFGQGVSEQYF. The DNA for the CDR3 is TGTGCCAGCAGTTTCGGACAGGGGGTGAGTGAGCAGTACTTC.